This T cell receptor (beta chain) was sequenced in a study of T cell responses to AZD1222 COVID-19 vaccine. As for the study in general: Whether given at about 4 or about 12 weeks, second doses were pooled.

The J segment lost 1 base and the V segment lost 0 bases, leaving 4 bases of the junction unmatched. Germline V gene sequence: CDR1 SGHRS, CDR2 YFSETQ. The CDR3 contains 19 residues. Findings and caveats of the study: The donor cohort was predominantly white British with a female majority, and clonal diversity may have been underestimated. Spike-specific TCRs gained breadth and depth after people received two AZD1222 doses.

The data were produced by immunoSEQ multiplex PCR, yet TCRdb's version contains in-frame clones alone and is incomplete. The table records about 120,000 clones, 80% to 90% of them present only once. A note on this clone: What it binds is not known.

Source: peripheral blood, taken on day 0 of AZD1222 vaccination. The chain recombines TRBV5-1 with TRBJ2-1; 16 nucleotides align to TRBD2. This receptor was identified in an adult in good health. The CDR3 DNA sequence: TGCGCCAGCAGCTTGGGGGGACTAGCGGGAGGGCCTTCCTACAATGAGCAGTTCTTC. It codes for CASSLGGLAGGPSYNEQFF.